This is a list of T cell receptor beta chains from one sample in a study of T cells in Graves' hyperthyroidism and ophthalmopathy. MiXCR, run by TCRdb on the multiplex PCR reads, gives a single entry per CDR3 protein. The sample contains 600,000 to 850,000 distinct CDR3 sequences, approximately 19% of which appear only once. The sample consisted of blood. These TCRs come from a woman aged 50 to 65 with Graves' hyperthyroidism that later progressed to Graves' ophthalmopathy. Each CDR3 is given with its conserved first and last residue. Each record gives: D gene, clone size, J gene, V gene, CDR3 length, CDR3 protein, CDR3 DNA. A D gene is named only where the DNA matches it firmly. The listing skips clone size in some rows; elsewhere it reads once, few, many or a size class.

D: .; size: .; J: TRBJ2-2; V: TRBV29-1; length: 13; CDR3: CSVPGLETGELFF; DNA: TGCAGCGTTCCGGGACTGGAGACCGGGGAGCTGTTTTTT
D: TRBD2; size: many; J: TRBJ2-1; V: TRBV5-1; length: 16; CDR3: CASSSRLAGGRDEQFF; DNA: TGCGCCAGCAGCTCCCGACTAGCGGGGGGTCGAGATGAGCAGTTCTTC
D: .; size: .; J: TRBJ2-5; V: TRBV3-1; length: 15; CDR3: CASSHRQETKETQYF; DNA: TGTGCCAGCAGCCATCGGCAGGAAACTAAAGAGACCCAGTACTTC
D: TRBD2; size: .; J: TRBJ2-3; V: TRBV18; length: 18; CDR3: CATSPQGTSGTSTDTQYF; DNA: TGTGCCACCTCACCACAGGGGACTAGCGGAACTAGCACAGATACGCAGTATTTT
D: .; size: few; J: TRBJ1-4; V: TRBV18; length: 14; CDR3: CASSPSRRDEKLFF; DNA: TGTGCCAGCTCACCGTCCCGGAGGGACGAAAAACTGTTTTTT
D: TRBD1; size: .; J: TRBJ2-7; V: TRBV29-1; length: 16; CDR3: CSVEKEGQGDTYEQYF; DNA: TGCAGCGTTGAAAAGGAGGGACAGGGGGACACCTACGAGCAGTACTTC
D: .; size: many; J: TRBJ2-2; V: TRBV12-5; length: 13; CDR3: CASGFGVHGELFF; DNA: TGTGCTAGTGGTTTCGGGGTACACGGGGAGCTGTTTTTT
D: .; size: .; J: TRBJ1-6; V: TRBV10-3; length: 17; CDR3: CAISGTAALEFNSPLHF; DNA: TGTGCCATCAGTGGGACGGCAGCACTAGAGTTTAATTCACCCCTCCACTTT
D: .; size: few; J: TRBJ1-5; V: TRBV15; length: 14; CDR3: CATSIGGGDQPQHF; DNA: TGTGCCACCAGCATAGGAGGTGGGGATCAGCCCCAGCATTTT
D: .; size: .; J: TRBJ1-1; V: TRBV6-1; length: 10; CDR3: CASTKGRTFF; DNA: TGTGCCAGCACCAAAGGGCGGACTTTCTTT
D: TRBD1; size: few; J: TRBJ1-6; V: TRBV9; length: 13; CDR3: CASSPDRGSPLHF; DNA: TGTGCCAGCAGCCCGGACAGGGGTTCACCCCTCCACTTT
D: .; size: .; J: TRBJ2-7; V: TRBV28; length: 12; CDR3: CASRQAPHEQYF; DNA: TGTGCCAGCAGACAGGCACCCCACGAGCAGTACTTC
D: TRBD1; size: many; J: TRBJ2-7; V: TRBV6-1; length: 15; CDR3: CASSSRPGGDDEQYF; DNA: TGTGCCAGCAGTTCCAGACCAGGGGGAGACGACGAGCAGTACTTC
D: .; size: many; J: TRBJ1-5; V: TRBV3-1; length: 15; CDR3: CASSQDNRAGQPQHF; DNA: TGTGCCAGCAGCCAAGATAATCGGGCTGGTCAGCCCCAGCATTTT
D: .; size: .; J: TRBJ2-7; V: TRBV27; length: 15; CDR3: CASSPRTYGGYEQYF; DNA: TGTGCCAGCAGTCCCCGGACGTACGGGGGTTACGAGCAGTACTTC
D: .; size: few; J: TRBJ1-2; V: TRBV7-3; length: 17; CDR3: CASSSQPRRDQLGSYTF; DNA: TGTGCCAGCAGCTCCCAGCCGCGCCGGGATCAATTGGGGTCCTACACCTTC
D: .; size: many; J: TRBJ1-2; V: TRBV12-3/TRBV12-4; length: 13; CDR3: CASSLGGYYGYTF; DNA: TGTGCCAGCAGTTTAGGAGGGTACTATGGCTACACCTTC
D: .; size: .; J: TRBJ1-1; V: TRBV3-1; length: 14; CDR3: CASSLRPQNTEAFF; DNA: TGTGCCAGCAGCCTAAGACCTCAAAACACTGAAGCTTTCTTT
D: .; size: .; J: TRBJ1-4; V: TRBV6-1; length: 14; CDR3: CASINDRGNEKLFF; DNA: TGTGCCAGCATCAACGATCGGGGTAATGAAAAACTGTTTTTT
D: .; size: .; J: TRBJ2-7; V: TRBV12-3/TRBV12-4; length: 12; CDR3: CASSLGPSEQYF; DNA: TGTGCCAGCAGTTTGGGCCCTAGCGAGCAGTACTTC
D: .; size: many; J: TRBJ1-1; V: TRBV20-1; length: 14; CDR3: CSARRPTGTPEAFF; DNA: TGCAGTGCTAGAAGGCCTACAGGGACCCCTGAAGCTTTCTTT
D: TRBD2; size: many; J: TRBJ2-3; V: TRBV5-1; length: 16; CDR3: CASSSNSGGATDTQYF; DNA: TGCGCCAGCAGCTCAAATAGCGGGGGGGCTACAGATACGCAGTATTTT
D: TRBD2; size: .; J: TRBJ2-1; V: TRBV27; length: 15; CDR3: CASSPTTSGDNEQFF; DNA: TGTGCCAGCAGTCCAACGACTAGCGGCGACAATGAGCAGTTCTTC
D: .; size: few; J: TRBJ2-2; V: TRBV6-5; length: 14; CDR3: CASSYSRNTGELFF; DNA: TGTGCCAGCAGTTACTCTCGGAACACCGGGGAGCTGTTTTTT
D: .; size: few; J: TRBJ1-2; V: TRBV7-9; length: 14; CDR3: CASSSPAAAYGYTF; DNA: TGTGCCAGCAGCTCACCTGCCGCGGCCTATGGCTACACCTTC
D: TRBD1; size: .; J: TRBJ2-3; V: TRBV7-9; length: 19; CDR3: CASSLESFPGQGAPDTQYF; DNA: TGTGCCAGCAGCTTAGAGAGTTTCCCGGGACAGGGCGCTCCAGATACGCAGTATTTT
D: TRBD1; size: many; J: TRBJ1-2; V: TRBV12-3/TRBV12-4; length: 13; CDR3: CASSPGGADGYTF; DNA: TGTGCCAGCAGTCCAGGGGGCGCGGATGGCTACACCTTC